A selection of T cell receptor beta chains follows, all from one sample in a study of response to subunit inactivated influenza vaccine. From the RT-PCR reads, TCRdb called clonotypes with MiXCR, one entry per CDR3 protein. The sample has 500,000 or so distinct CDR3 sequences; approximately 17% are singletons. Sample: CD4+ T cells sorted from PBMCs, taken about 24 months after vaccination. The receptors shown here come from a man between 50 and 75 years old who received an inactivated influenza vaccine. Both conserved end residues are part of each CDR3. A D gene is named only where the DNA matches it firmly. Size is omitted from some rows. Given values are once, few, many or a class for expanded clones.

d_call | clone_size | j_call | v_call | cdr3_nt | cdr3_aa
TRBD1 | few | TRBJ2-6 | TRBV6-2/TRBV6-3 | TGTGCCAGCAGTTACGCCGGGACAGGCGTCTCTGGGGCCAACGTCCTGACTTTC | CASSYAGTGVSGANVLTF
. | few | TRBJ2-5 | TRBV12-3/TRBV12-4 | TGTGCCAGCAGTTTTCGGACGGGAGAGACCCAGTACTTC | CASSFRTGETQYF
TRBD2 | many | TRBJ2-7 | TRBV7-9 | TGTGCCAGCAGCTGGGAGGGCGAGCAGTACTTC | CASSWEGEQYF
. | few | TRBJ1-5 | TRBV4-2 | TGTGCCAGCAGCCAAGTGTTTGGCAGGGCGGGCAGCAATCAGCCCCAGCATTTT | CASSQVFGRAGSNQPQHF
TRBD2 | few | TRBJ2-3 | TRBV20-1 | TGCAGTGCTAGCGGAGCGGGAGGGCTCACAGATACGCAGTATTTT | CSASGAGGLTDTQYF
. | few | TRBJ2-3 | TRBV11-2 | TGTGCCAGCAGCACTAGACCAGCCACAGATACGCAGTATTTT | CASSTRPATDTQYF
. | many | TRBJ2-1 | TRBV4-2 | TGTGCCAGCAGCCAAGATTTACTAGGGAGTTACAATGAGCAGTTCTTC | CASSQDLLGSYNEQFF
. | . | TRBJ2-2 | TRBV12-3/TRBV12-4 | TGTGCCAGCAGCCGCAGGGGTTGGGACACCGGGGAGCTGTTTTTT | CASSRRGWDTGELFF
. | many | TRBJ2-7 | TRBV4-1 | TGCGCCAGCAGCCAGCCGTACGGGGAGCAGTACTTC | CASSQPYGEQYF
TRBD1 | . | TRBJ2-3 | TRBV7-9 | TGTGCCAGCAGCTGGACAGGGAATACGCAGTATTTT | CASSWTGNTQYF
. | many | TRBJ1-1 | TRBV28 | TGTGCCAGCGAACCATGGGGGGTTATGAACACTGAAGCTTTCTTT | CASEPWGVMNTEAFF
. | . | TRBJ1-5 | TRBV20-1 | TGCAGCGCCGCCCGGACAGTTCATGAACCCCAGCATTTT | CSAARTVHEPQHF
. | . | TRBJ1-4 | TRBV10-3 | TGTGCCATCAGCGCGCAGGGGAATGAAAAACTGTTTTTT | CAISAQGNEKLFF
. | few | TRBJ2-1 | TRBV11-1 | TGTGCCAGCAGCTTAGAAGGGGGTCTAAACAATGAGCAGTTCTTC | CASSLEGGLNNEQFF
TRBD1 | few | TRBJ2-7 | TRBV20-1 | TGCAGTGCTACGGGACAGGTACAGTACGAGCAGTACTTC | CSATGQVQYEQYF
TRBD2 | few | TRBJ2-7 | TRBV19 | TGTGCCAGTAGTAACCAAGGACTAGCGGGTGGATACGAGCAGTACTTC | CASSNQGLAGGYEQYF
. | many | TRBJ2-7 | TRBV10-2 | TGCGCCAGCACCCCAACGGTAGGGGGGAGCTCCTACGAGCAGTACTTC | CASTPTVGGSSYEQYF
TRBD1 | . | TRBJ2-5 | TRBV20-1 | TGCAGTGCTAGATCACAGGGGACGGAGACCCAGTACTTC | CSARSQGTETQYF
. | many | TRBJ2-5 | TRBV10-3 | TGTGCCGTCGGGGGCTTCCGAGCAGGGGATGAAGAGACCCAGTACTTC | CAVGGFRAGDEETQYF
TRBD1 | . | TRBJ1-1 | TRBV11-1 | TGTGCCAGCAGCTTAACTGGGACAGGGAGGGAGTTTTTGGGCTCGAACACTGAAGCTTTCTTT | CASSLTGTGREFLGSNTEAFF
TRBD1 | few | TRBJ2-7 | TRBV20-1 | TGCAGTGCGGCAACGGGACAGGTGACCTACGAGCAGTACTTC | CSAATGQVTYEQYF
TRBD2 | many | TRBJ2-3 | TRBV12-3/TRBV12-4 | TGTGCCAGCAGTTTAGCGAGTTGGCGGGAGATAGGTAGCACAGATACGCAGTATTTT | CASSLASWREIGSTDTQYF
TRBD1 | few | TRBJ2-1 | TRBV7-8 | TGTGCCAGCAGCTCGTCCACAGGGGGCTACAATGAGCAGTTCTTC | CASSSSTGGYNEQFF
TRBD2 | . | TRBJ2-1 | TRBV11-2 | TGTGCCAGCAGCTTACGAGCGGGGGTCCACTCCTACAATGAGCAGTTCTTC | CASSLRAGVHSYNEQFF
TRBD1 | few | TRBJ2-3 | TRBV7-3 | TGTGCCAGCAGACCGACAGGGGCTTCCACAGATACGCAGTATTTT | CASRPTGASTDTQYF
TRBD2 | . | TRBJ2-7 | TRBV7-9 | TGTGCCAGCAGCTATGAACCTAGCGGGTTGAACGAGCAGTACTTC | CASSYEPSGLNEQYF
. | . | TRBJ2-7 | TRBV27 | TGTGCCAGAAGGACTTACCCCTACGAGCAGTACTTC | CARRTYPYEQYF
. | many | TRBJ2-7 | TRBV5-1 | TGTGCCAGCAGCTTAGGGGGGGTGTCCTACGAGCAGTACTTC | CASSLGGVSYEQYF
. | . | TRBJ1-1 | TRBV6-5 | TGTGCCAGCAGTTCACCTACGAGGAGGACCCGGACTGAAGCTTTCTTT | CASSSPTRRTRTEAFF